Presented here are 14 T cell receptor beta chains from one specimen sequenced in a study of blood T cell repertoires in COVID-19. Sequenced by immunoSEQ multiplex PCR; TCRdb stores in-frame clones only, minus some. This table has some 370,000 clones, about 90% appearing once. The sequencing sample was made of peripheral blood. These receptors originate from a man aged 40-50 years with acute or convalescent COVID-19.

The chain is built from TRBV9 and TRBJ2-3; D possibly corresponds to TRBD2 (6 bases). Germline loops: CDR1 SGDLS, CDR2 YYNGEE. The CDR3 totals 15 residues. V lost 4 bases to trimming and J lost 1 base, with 13 bases between them. The CDR3 DNA is TGTGCCAGCAGCTCATTCGGCGGGGGCACAGATACGCAGTATTTT. This gives the protein CASSSFGGGTDTQYF.

The rearrangement joins TRBV28 to TRBJ2-2; 10 bases line up with TRBD2. The germline gives CDR1 MDHEN, CDR2 SYDVKM. Trimming cost V 10 bases and J 0 bases; bases outside gene matches: 2. The CDR3 is 14 residues long. The CDR3 region is CATLAGANTGELFF. The CDR3 DNA is TGTGCCACCCTAGCGGGAGCGAACACCGGGGAGCTGTTTTTT.

The chain has TRBV18 and TRBJ2-7, with D possibly matching TRBD2 (7 bases). In germline, CDR1 is KGHSH, CDR2 LQKENI. This CDR3 region has 14 residues. The ends were cut back, 3 bases at V and 1 base at J, with 10 bases in the middle. The CDR3 DNA sequence: TGTGCCAGCTCACCGGGAGGGGGATCCTACGAGCAGTACTTC. Its protein is CASSPGGGSYEQYF.

The chain links TRBV24-1 to TRBJ2-7, with 7 bases aligning to TRBD2. CDR1 and CDR2 (germline): KGHDR, SFDVKD. There are 21 residues in the CDR3. V was pared by 4 bases and J by 1 base, with 24 bases of the junction left unmatched. Here the CDR3 DNA reads TGTGCCACCAGTGACCAATCGGTAGGCACCGGGAAGGCGGGAGAATCCTACGAGCAGTACTTC. Protein: CATSDQSVGTGKAGESYEQYF.

CDR3 sequence: CASSIRTGQIDGYTF. The CDR3 DNA follows: TGTGCCAGTAGTATTCGAACGGGACAGATAGATGGCTACACCTTC. This chain joins TRBV19 and TRBJ1-2; TRBD1 aligns across 7 bases. The trim removed 3 bases at V and 6 bases at J, leaving 10 bases unmatched. This CDR3 has 15 residues. The V gene's germline CDR1 is LNHDA and CDR2 SQIVND (reference sequence).

The CDR3 here is CASSRGLAGAAYNEQFF. Written as DNA, the CDR3 is TGCGCCAGCAGCCGGGGACTAGCGGGAGCCGCCTACAATGAGCAGTTCTTC. The rearrangement joins TRBV5-1 to TRBJ2-1; 14 positions agree with TRBD2. CDR3 length: 17 amino acids. Germline V lookup: CDR1 SGHRS, CDR2 YFSETQ. Trimming removed 4 bases from V and 2 bases from J; junction bases left unmatched: 5.

This chain connects TRBV2 to TRBJ2-1; 8 nucleotides line up with TRBD1. From germline, CDR1 is SNHLY and CDR2 FYNNEI. V was clipped by 4 bases and J by 5 bases; unmatched bases: 7. CDR3 size: 15 residues. CDR3 sequence reads: CASSVPGQANNEQFF. The CDR3 nucleotides read TGTGCCAGCAGTGTTCCGGGACAGGCTAACAATGAGCAGTTCTTC.

This clone was seen a handful of times. This chain joins TRBV7-9 and TRBJ2-5, with 11 bases aligning to TRBD2. Germline assignment: CDR1 SEHNR and CDR2 FQNEAQ (reference sequence). The CDR3 covers 19 residues. Losses at the gene ends were 4 bases for V and 1 base for J; bases not matched to a gene: 14. CDR3 DNA sequence: TGTGCCAGCAGCTCATCTGACGAAGGGACTAGCGGTTTCCAAGAGACCCAGTACTTC. It is translated as CASSSSDEGTSGFQETQYF. Together with reference TRBV7-9 and TRBJ2-5, the CDR3 gives the full variable domain: DTGVSQNPRHKITKRGQNVTFRCDPISEHNRLYWYRQTLGQGPEFLTYFQNEAQLEKSRLLSDRFSAERPKGSFSTLEIQRTEQGDSAMYLCASSSSDEGTSGFQETQYFGPGTRLLVL.

The chain combines TRBV11-2 with TRBJ2-5; D not resolved. CDR1 is SGHAT, CDR2 FQNNGV, per germline. V lost 1 base and J lost 5, with 14 bases in between. The CDR3 length is 15 residues. CDR3 nucleotide sequence: TGTGCCAGCAGCTTAGGGTCGTACGGGTATGAGACCCAGTACTTC. Protein product: CASSLGSYGYETQYF. The full variable domain, with the rest looked up from reference TRBV11-2 and TRBJ2-5, is EAGVAQSPRYKIIEKRQSVAFWCNPISGHATLYWYQQILGQGPKLLIQFQNNGVVDDSQLPKDRFSAERLKGVDSTLKIQPAKLEDSAVYLCASSLGSYGYETQYFGPGTRLLVL.

V usage is TRBV28 and J usage is TRBJ2-7, with TRBD1 matching 9 bases. V lost 5 bases and J lost 6; bases outside the gene matches: 11. Germline lookup yields CDR1 MDHEN and CDR2 SYDVKM. The CDR3 extends over 15 amino acids. The CDR3 is CASSIYGDREGEQYF. In DNA, the CDR3 is TGTGCCAGCAGTATCTATGGGGACAGGGAGGGCGAGCAGTACTTC.

The V and J genes are TRBV6-2 or TRBV6-3 and TRBJ2-1; D unresolved. V dropped 4 bases and J dropped 0 bases, with 4 bases sitting between them. The CDR3 extends over 13 amino acids. CDR1 and CDR2 from the germline V gene are MNHEY and SVGEGT. CDR3 sequence reads: CASSSSSYNEQFF. The CDR3 nucleotides are TGTGCCAGCAGTTCCAGCTCCTACAATGAGCAGTTCTTC.

The CDR3 bases are TGTGCCTGGAGTGTAGATACCACGACAGGGACCTATGGCTACACCTTC. Translating it yields CAWSVDTTTGTYGYTF. V is TRBV30 and J is TRBJ1-2; 7 bases align to TRBD1. Trimming at V came to 0 bases and at J to 4 bases, leaving 11 bases not matched to a gene. In germline, CDR1 is GTSNPN, CDR2 SVGIG (reference sequence). The CDR3 length is 16 residues.

The chain is built from TRBV7-6 and TRBJ2-3, with TRBD2 matching over 10 bases. The CDR3 runs 15 residues. V trimming: 1 base; J trimming: 5 bases; junction bases outside the gene matches: 3. Germline lookup yields CDR1 SGHVS and CDR2 FNYEAQ. The CDR3 DNA reads TGTGCCAGCAGCTTAGACGGGACTAGCGAAGATACGCAGTATTTT. Protein product: CASSLDGTSEDTQYF.

The chain uses TRBV5-5 and TRBJ1-1, with 7 bases identical to TRBD1. With 4 bases clipped from V and 1 base from J, the junction kept 1 base outside the gene matches. There are 13 residues in the CDR3. The germline V gene encodes CDR1 SGHKS and CDR2 YYEKEE (reference sequence). CDR3 nucleotides: TGTGCCAGCAGCCGACAGGGGAACACTGAAGCTTTCTTT. It translates to CASSRQGNTEAFF.